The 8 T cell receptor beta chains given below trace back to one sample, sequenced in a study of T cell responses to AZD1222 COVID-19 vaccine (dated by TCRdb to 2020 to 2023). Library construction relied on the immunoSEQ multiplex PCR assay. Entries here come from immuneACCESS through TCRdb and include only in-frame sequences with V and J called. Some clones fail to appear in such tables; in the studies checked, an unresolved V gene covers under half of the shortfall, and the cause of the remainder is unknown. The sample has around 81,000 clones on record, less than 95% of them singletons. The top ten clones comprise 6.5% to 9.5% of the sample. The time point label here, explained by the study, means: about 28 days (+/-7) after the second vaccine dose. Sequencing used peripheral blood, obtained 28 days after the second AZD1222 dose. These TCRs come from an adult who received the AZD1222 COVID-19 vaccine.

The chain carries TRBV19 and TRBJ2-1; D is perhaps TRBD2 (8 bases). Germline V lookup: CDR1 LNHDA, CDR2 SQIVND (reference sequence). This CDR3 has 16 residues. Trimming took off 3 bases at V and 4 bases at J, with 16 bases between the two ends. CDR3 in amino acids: CASSITGASGYNEQFF. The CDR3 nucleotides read TGTGCCAGTAGTATCACAGGGGCTAGCGGGTACAATGAGCAGTTCTTC.

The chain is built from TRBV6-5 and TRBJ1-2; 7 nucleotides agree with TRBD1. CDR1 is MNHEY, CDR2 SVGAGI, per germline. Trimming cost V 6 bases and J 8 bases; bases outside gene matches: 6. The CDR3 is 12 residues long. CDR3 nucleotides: TGTGCCAGCAGGAAGACAGGGACCGGCTACACCTTC. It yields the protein CASRKTGTGYTF.

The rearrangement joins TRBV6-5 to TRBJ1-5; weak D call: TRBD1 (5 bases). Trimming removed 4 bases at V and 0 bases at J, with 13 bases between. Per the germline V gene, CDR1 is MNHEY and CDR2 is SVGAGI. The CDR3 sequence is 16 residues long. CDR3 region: CASSSRGTYSNQPQHF. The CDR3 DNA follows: TGTGCCAGCAGTTCGAGAGGGACGTATAGCAATCAGCCCCAGCATTTT.

The CDR3: CTSSQGLKYYNEQFF. The CDR3 coding sequence is TGCACCAGCAGCCAAGGACTAAAATACTACAATGAGCAGTTCTTC. This chain connects TRBV1 to TRBJ2-1; TRBD2, as called in the table, went unchecked against the DNA. TRBV1 is reported as a pseudogene. This CDR3 is built from 15 residues.

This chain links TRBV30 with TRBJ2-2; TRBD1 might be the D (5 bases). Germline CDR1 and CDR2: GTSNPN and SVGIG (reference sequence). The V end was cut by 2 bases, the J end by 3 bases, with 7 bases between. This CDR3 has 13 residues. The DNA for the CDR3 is TGTGCCTGGAGTAGGGGCGACACCGGGGAGCTGTTTTTT. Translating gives CAWSRGDTGELFF.

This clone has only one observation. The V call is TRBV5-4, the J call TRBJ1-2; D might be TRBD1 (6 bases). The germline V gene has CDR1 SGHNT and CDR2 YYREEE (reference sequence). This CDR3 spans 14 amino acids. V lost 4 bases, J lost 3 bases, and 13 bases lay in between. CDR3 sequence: CASSPFRTDYGYTF. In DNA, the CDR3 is TGTGCCAGCAGCCCATTCCGGACAGACTATGGCTACACCTTC.

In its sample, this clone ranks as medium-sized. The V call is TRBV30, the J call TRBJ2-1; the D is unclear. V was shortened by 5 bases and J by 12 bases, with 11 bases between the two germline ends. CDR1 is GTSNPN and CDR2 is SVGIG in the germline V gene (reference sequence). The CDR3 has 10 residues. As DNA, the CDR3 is TGTGCCTGGGAGCGCAAGGGGCAGTTCTTC. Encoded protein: CAWERKGQFF.

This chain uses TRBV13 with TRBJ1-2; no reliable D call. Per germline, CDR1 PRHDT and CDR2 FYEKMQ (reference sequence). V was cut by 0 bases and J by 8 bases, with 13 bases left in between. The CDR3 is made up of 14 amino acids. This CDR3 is CASSLGRALEGYTF. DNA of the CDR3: TGTGCCAGCAGCTTAGGGAGAGCCCTAGAAGGCTACACCTTC. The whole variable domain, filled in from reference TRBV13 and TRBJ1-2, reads AAGVIQSPRHLIKEKRETATLKCYPIPRHDTVYWYQQGPGQDPQFLISFYEKMQSDKGSIPDRFSAQQFSDYHSELNMSSLELGDSALYFCASSLGRALEGYTFGSGTRLTVV.